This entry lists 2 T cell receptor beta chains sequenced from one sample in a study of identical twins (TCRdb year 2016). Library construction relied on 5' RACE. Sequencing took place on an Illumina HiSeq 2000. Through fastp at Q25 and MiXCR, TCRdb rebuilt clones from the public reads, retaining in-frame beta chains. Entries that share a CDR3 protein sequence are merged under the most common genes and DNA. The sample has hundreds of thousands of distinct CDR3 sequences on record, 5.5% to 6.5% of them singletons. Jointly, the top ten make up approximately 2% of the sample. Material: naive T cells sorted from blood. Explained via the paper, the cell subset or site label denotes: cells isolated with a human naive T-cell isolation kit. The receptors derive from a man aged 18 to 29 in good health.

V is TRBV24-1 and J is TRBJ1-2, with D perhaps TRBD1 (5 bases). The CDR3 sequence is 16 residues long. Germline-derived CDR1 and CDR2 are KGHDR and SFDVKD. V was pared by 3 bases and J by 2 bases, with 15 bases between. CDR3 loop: CATSDTAGGTNYGYTF. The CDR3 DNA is TGTGCCACCAGTGATACGGCCGGGGGAACCAACTATGGCTACACCTTC.

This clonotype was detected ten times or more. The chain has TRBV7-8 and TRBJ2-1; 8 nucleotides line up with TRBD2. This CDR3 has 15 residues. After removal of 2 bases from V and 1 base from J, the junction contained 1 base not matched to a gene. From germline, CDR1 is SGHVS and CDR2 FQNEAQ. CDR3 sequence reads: CASSLRGRSYNEQFF. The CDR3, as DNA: TGTGCCAGCAGCTTACGCGGGAGGTCCTACAATGAGCAGTTCTTC.